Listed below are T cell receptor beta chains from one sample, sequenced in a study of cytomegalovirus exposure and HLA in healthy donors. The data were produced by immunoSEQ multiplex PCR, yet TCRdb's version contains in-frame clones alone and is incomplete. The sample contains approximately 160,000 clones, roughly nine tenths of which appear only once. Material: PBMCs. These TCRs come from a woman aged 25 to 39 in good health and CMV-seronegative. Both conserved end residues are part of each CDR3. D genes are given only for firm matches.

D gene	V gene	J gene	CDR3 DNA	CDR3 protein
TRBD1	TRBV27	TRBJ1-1	TGTGCCAGCAGTAAGACCAGGGGGGACTCTGAAGCTTTCTTT	CASSKTRGDSEAFF
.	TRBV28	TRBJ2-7	TGTGCCAGCAGTTTTAAAACCTACGAGCAGTACTTC	CASSFKTYEQYF
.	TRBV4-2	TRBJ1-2	TGTGCCAGCAGCCCAGAGGGGCAGGGACTCTATGGCTACACCTTC	CASSPEGQGLYGYTF
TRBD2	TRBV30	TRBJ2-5	TGTGCCTGGAGTGTAGCCGGGAGGGAGACCCAGTACTTC	CAWSVAGRETQYF
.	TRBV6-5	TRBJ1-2	TGTGCCAGCATAGACAGCTATGGCTACACCTTC	CASIDSYGYTF
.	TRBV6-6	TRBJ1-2	TGTGCCAGCAGTCAAAGGACGGAGTATCCCAACTATGGCTACACCTTC	CASSQRTEYPNYGYTF
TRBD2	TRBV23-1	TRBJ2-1	TGCGCCAGCAGTAGGACTAGATTATGGGATGAGCAGTTCTTC	CASSRTRLWDEQFF
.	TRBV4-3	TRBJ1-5	TGCGCCAGCAGCCAAGATATAGTTGGCAATCAGCCCCAGCATTTT	CASSQDIVGNQPQHF
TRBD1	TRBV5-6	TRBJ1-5	TGTGCCAGCAGCTTGGGGGACAGACGCAATCAGCCCCAGCATTTT	CASSLGDRRNQPQHF
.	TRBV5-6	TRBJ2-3	TGTGCCAGCAGCGATCGAGGGCGGGACCCCACAGATACGCAGTATTTT	CASSDRGRDPTDTQYF
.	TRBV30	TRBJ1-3	TGTGCCTGGATAGGGTCGGAGATAAGCTCTGGAAACACCATATATTTT	CAWIGSEISSGNTIYF